One sample yielded the 3 T cell receptor beta chains listed below, sequenced in a study of blood T cells in healthy people across ages. Primers used in a second PCR of about 7 to 11 cycles were a sample-barcoded 5' primer and a J-beta primer mix. MiXCR, run by TCRdb on the 5' RACE reads, gives a single entry per CDR3 protein. The repertoire consists of approximately 600,000 distinct CDR3 sequences, with approximately 59% occurring once and the leading ten covering around 37%. Sequencing was carried out using blood. These receptors were taken from a man aged 60 to 75 in good health.

This clonotype was seen only a few times. The chain carries TRBV5-1 and TRBJ2-6; D might be TRBD1 (5 bases). Germline V CDR1 and CDR2: SGHRS, YFSETQ. This CDR3 region has 14 residues. V was pared by 6 bases and J by 4 bases, with 11 bases between. The CDR3 DNA reads as TGCGCCAGCAACCAGGGTGGAGGGGCCAACGTCCTGACTTTC. Translated, it gives CASNQGGGANVLTF.

J is TRBJ2-7 and V is TRBV20-1; TRBD1 agrees at 9 bases. Germline values: CDR1 DFQATT, CDR2 SNEGSKA (reference sequence). V lost 5 bases, J lost 3 bases, and 5 bases stayed unmatched. The CDR3 consists of 13 residues. The CDR3 loop reads CSAGGTGIYEQYF. Here the CDR3 DNA reads TGCAGTGCTGGGGGGACAGGGATCTACGAGCAGTACTTC.

The rearrangement uses TRBV20-1 and TRBJ2-7; 10 nucleotides line up with TRBD2. The V gene end was trimmed by 5 bases and the J gene end by 5 bases; junction bases not matched to a gene: 6. CDR1 and CDR2 (germline): DFQATT, SNEGSKA (reference sequence). CDR3 length equals 13 residues. CDR3: CSAFPGTSDEQYF. In DNA, the CDR3 is TGCAGTGCTTTTCCCGGGACTAGCGACGAGCAGTACTTC.